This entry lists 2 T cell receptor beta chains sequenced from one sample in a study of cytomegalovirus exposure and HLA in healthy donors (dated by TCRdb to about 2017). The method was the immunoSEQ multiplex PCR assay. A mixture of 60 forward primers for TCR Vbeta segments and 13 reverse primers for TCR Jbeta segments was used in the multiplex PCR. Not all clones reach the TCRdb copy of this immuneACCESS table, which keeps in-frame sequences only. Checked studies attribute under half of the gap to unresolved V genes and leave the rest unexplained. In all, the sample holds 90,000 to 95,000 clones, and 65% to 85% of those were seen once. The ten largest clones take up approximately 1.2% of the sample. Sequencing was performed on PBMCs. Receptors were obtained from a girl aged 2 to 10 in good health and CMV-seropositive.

As DNA, the CDR3 is TGTGCCACCTGCACTAGCGAACGTTCCTACGAGCAGTACTTC. Amino acid sequence: CATCTSERSYEQYF. The chain is built from TRBV6-1 and TRBJ2-7; 7 bases are a match to TRBD2. Germline V lookup: CDR1 MNHNS, CDR2 SASEGT. V gave up 10 bases and J gave up 1 base; unmatched junction bases: 10. The CDR3 is 14 residues long.

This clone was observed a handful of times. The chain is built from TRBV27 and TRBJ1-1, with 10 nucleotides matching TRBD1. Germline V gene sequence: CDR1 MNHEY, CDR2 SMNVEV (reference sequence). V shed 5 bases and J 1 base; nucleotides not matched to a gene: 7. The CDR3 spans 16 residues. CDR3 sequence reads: CASSTGQGVGNTEAFF. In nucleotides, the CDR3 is TGTGCCAGCAGTACCGGACAGGGGGTTGGGAACACTGAAGCTTTCTTT.